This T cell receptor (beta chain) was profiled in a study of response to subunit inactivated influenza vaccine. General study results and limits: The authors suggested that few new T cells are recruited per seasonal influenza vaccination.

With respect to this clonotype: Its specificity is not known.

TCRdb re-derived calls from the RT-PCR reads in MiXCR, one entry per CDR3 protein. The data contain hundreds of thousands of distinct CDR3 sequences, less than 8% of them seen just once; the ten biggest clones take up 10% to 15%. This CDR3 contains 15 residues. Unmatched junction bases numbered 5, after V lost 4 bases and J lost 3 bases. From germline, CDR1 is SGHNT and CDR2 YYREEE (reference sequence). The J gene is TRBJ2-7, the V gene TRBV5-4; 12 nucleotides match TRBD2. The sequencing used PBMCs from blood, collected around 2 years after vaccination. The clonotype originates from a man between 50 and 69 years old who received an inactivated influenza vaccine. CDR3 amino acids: CASSLWTSGNYEQYF. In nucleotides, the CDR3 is TGTGCCAGCAGCCTATGGACTAGCGGGAACTACGAGCAGTACTTC.